The T cell receptor beta chain under discussion was sequenced for a study of CD8 T cells in Susac syndrome (dated by TCRdb to between 2017 and 2020). For the study in its entirety: Among the Susac syndrome patients who were sequenced, clinically active disease was present in six and clinical remission was observed in 8 or 9. Susac syndrome patients were therapy-naive, on corticosteroids (some also receiving IVIg), or on IVIg alone at blood withdrawal. Repertoire sequencing was used to test whether CD8+ T cell activation and differentiation in Susac syndrome was antigen driven. CD8+ T cell repertoire clonality was compared between fewer than 13 healthy donors, around 14 Susac syndrome patients and around 15 multiple sclerosis patients.

The study at large found these results: Clonal expansion was seen in Susac syndrome CD8+ repertoires, peaking in CD8+ TEMRA cells and being greater in clinically active patients than in remitting ones. The number of individuals in the TCR sequencing and HLA analysis was acknowledged as relatively small. Looking at Susac-specific public clones, the researchers identified fewer than 20 in the total CD8+ repertoire and roughly five in the CD8+ TEMRA repertoire.

Comments on this clonotype: Its specific antigen is unknown. The input lacks base qualities; no much larger clone sits a single base away.

The germline V gene gives CDR1 as SGHAT and CDR2 as FQNNGV. V and J are trimmed by 6 bases and 4 bases, and the gene matches miss 10 bases of the junction. From the cysteine through the phenylalanine, the CDR3 covers 15 amino acids. Solely the CDR3 DNA is kept, with 45 bases framed from the first base. RNA was extracted using the RNeasy kit, and about 0.45 to 1 ug of the RNA was reverse transcribed with random hexamers. The immunoSEQ multiplex PCR assay, covering 54 Vbeta and 13 Jbeta segments, was used to amplify TCR beta CDR3 regions. PCR amplification bias was corrected by using a synthetic template baseline for primer optimization and computational correction. The paper's processing steps were these. Reads were annotated to V, D and J genes according to IMGT and were analyzed with immunoSEQ Analyzer, with only productive sequences retained. Clonality was computed as one minus Shannon entropy normalized by log2 of the number of productive unique sequences. For each patient and control, public and private clones were evaluated within the 100 most prevalent clones. Clones were defined as Susac-specific if absent from the healthy and MS cohorts, from more than 900 published viral clones and from other ImmuneACCESS disease sequences. The public reads were reanalyzed by TCRdb: fastp trimming at Q25, MiXCR alignment, in-frame beta chains only. A single entry per CDR3 protein holds the most common genes and DNA from its merged rows. These V and J calls derive from TCRdb rather than the authors' analysis. The sample records roughly 190,000 distinct CDR3 sequences, approximately 95% of which are singletons. Around 0.16% of the sample is held by the ten biggest clonotypes.

Peripheral blood CD8+ and CD4+ T cells from healthy donors, Susac syndrome patients and multiple sclerosis patients were profiled using high-throughput TCR beta sequencing. Recently defined diagnostic criteria for definite or probable disease were met by the Susac syndrome patients. Bulk CD8+ and CD4+ T cells were purified by magnetic negative isolation, whereas CD8+ TEMRA cells were enriched by FACS. Blood was drawn into EDTA tubes, processed within 24 hours, and PBMCs were isolated by density gradient centrifugation. PBMCs intended for TCR sequencing were cryopreserved in liquid nitrogen and were subsequently thawed in a 37 degrees C water bath. Purity of sorted or isolated CD4+, CD8+ and CD8+ TEMRA cells was at least 90%.

This TCR was sampled from a human donor with Susac syndrome. The sample comprised CD8+ T cells from PBMCs. This receptor chain uses TRBV11-2 and TRBJ2-7; 9 central bases correspond to TRBD2. The CDR3 is CASSPRLAVVYEQYF. The DNA is TGTGCCAGCAGTCCTCGACTAGCGGTTGTTTACGAGCAGTACTTC.